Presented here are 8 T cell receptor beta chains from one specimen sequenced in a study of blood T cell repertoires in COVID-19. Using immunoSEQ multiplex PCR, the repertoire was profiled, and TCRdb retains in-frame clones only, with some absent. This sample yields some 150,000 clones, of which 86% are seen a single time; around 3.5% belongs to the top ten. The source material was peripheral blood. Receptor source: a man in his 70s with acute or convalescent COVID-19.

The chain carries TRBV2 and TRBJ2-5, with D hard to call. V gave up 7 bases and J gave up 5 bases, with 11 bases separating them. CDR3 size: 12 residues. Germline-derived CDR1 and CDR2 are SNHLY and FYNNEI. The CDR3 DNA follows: TGTGCCAGCAAACCCTACCTGGAGACCCAGTACTTC. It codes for CASKPYLETQYF.

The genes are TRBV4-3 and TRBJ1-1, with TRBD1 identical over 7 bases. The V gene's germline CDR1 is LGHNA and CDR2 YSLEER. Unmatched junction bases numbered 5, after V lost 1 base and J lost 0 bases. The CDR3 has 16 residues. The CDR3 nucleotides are TGCGCCAGCAGCCAAGGTATACAGGGGTTGAACACTGAAGCTTTCTTT. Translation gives CASSQGIQGLNTEAFF.

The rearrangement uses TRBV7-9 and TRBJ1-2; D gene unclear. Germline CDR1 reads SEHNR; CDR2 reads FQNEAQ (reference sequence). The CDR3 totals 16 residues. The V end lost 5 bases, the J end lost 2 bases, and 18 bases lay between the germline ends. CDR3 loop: CASSGIYPGSNYGYTF. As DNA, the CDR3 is TGTGCCAGCAGCGGAATCTATCCGGGGTCAAACTATGGCTACACCTTC.

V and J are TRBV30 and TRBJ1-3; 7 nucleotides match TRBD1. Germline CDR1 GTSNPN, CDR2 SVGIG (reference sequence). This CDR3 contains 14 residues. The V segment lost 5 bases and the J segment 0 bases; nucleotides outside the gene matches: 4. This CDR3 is CAWQYRGSGNTIYF. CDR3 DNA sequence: TGTGCCTGGCAATACAGGGGCTCTGGAAACACCATATATTTT.

The CDR3 coding sequence is TGTGCCAGCAGCTTCAGGGTTTCACCCCTCCACTTT. Encoded protein: CASSFRVSPLHF. J is TRBJ1-6 and V is TRBV5-6; maybe TRBD1 (5 bases). There are 12 residues in the CDR3. Germline V gene sequence: CDR1 SGHDT, CDR2 YYEEEE. Trimming cost V 2 bases and J 9 bases, with 6 bases left between them.

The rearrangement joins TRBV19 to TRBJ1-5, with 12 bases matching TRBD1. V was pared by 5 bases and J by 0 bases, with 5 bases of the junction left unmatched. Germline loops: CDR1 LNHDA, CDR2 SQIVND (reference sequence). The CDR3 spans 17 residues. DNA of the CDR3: TGTGCCAGTAGTTCGGGACAGGGGGCGGTTAGCAATCAGCCCCAGCATTTT. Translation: CASSSGQGAVSNQPQHF.

CDR3: CASSQESRGGWNTIYF. In DNA form, the CDR3 reads TGCGCCAGCAGCCAAGAGTCCCGCGGGGGGTGGAACACCATATATTTT. The gene calls are TRBV4-3 and TRBJ1-3; D is possibly TRBD1 (5 bases). Looked up from germline, CDR1 is LGHNA and CDR2 is YSLEER. The CDR3 totals 16 residues. The V end lost 0 bases, the J end lost 7 bases, and 16 bases lay between the germline ends.

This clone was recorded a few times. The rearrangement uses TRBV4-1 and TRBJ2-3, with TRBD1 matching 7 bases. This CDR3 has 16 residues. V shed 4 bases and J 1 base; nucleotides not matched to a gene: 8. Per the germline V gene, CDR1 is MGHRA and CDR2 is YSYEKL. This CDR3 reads CASSRPEGARTDTQYF. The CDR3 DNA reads TGCGCCAGCAGCCGCCCAGAGGGGGCGCGCACAGATACGCAGTATTTT.